Each of the 24 T cell receptor beta chains below was sequenced from the same sample in a study of neoadjuvant anti-PD-1 for oral cavity cancer. Data came from immunoSEQ multiplex PCR; TCRdb stores just in-frame clones and leaves some out. The table has 14,000 or so clones, about 65% seen once. The specimen was PBMCs, collected before nivolumab (anti-PD-1) treatment. The receptors here all came from a person aged 35 to 85 with oral cavity squamous cell carcinoma.

This clone has a handful of counts. V and J are TRBV9 and TRBJ2-5; D gene uncertain. This CDR3 spans 12 amino acids. Trimming pared 0 bases from V and 5 bases from J, leaving 5 bases between. The germline V gene has CDR1 SGDLS and CDR2 YYNGEE. This chain's CDR3 is CASSVEMETQYF. The CDR3 DNA is TGTGCCAGCAGCGTAGAAATGGAGACCCAGTACTTC.

This chain connects TRBV18 to TRBJ1-2, with TRBD1 matching over 8 bases. This CDR3 is built from 17 residues. J was trimmed by 5 bases and V by 3 bases; bases with no gene match: 14. The germline CDR1 and CDR2 sequences are KGHSH and LQKENI. The DNA for the CDR3 is TGTGCCAGCTCACCCCGGCTCGCAGGGGGCATGTGGTATGGCTACACCTTC. It specifies CASSPRLAGGMWYGYTF.

This clone was seen only once. The chain is built from TRBV29-1 and TRBJ2-1; a possible D gene is TRBD2 (5 bases). Germline V gives CDR1 SQVTM, CDR2 ANQGSEA. V was trimmed by 4 bases and J by 7 bases, leaving 11 bases between them. The CDR3 spans 12 residues. CDR3 DNA: TGCAGCGTTGTATTCGGGGTGAATGAGCAGTTCTTC. Its translation is CSVVFGVNEQFF.

Here the CDR3 reads CASSQDHAGEQYF. CDR3 sequence (DNA): TGCGCCAGCAGCCAGGACCATGCAGGGGAGCAGTACTTC. This chain connects TRBV5-1 to TRBJ2-7; tentatively, D is TRBD1 (5 bases). This CDR3 spans 13 amino acids. From germline, CDR1 is SGHRS and CDR2 YFSETQ. Trimming removed 4 bases from V and 7 bases from J, with 15 bases in between. The full variable domain, with the rest looked up from reference TRBV5-1 and TRBJ2-7, is KAGVTQTPRYLIKTRGQQVTLSCSPISGHRSVSWYQQTPGQGLQFLFEYFSETQRNKGNFPGRFSGRQFSNSRSEMNVSTLELGDSALYLCASSQDHAGEQYFGPGTRLTVT.

The genes are TRBV7-3 and TRBJ2-5, with 7 bases aligning to TRBD1. CDR3 length equals 14 residues. V shed 5 bases, J shed 1 base, and the junction held 4 bases outside the gene matches. CDR1 is SGHTA, CDR2 FQGTGA, per germline. The CDR3 bases are TGTGCCAGCAGCCCGGACAGGAGCCAAGAGACCCAGTACTTC. Translated, it gives CASSPDRSQETQYF.

Written as DNA, the CDR3 is TGTGCCAGCAGCGTAGGGGCGACTACCATCACAGATACGCAGTATTTT. Residues: CASSVGATTITDTQYF. The chain couples TRBV9 to TRBJ2-3, with D possibly matching TRBD2 (5 bases). This CDR3 is 16 amino acids long. The V end was cut by 0 bases, the J end by 2 bases, with 13 bases between. Per the germline V gene, CDR1 is SGDLS and CDR2 is YYNGEE.

This clone is a singleton in its sample. The chain recombines TRBV5-1 with TRBJ2-1; D unresolved. V lost 5 bases to trimming and J lost 9 bases, with 12 bases between them. The CDR3 runs to 12 residues. Germline values: CDR1 SGHRS, CDR2 YFSETQ. The CDR3 DNA follows: TGCGCCAGCAGTTTAGAGTGGGGTGAGCAGTTCTTC. It codes for CASSLEWGEQFF.

The chain couples TRBV2 to TRBJ1-4; weak D call: TRBD1 (5 bases). The CDR3 is 15 residues long. V shed 4 bases and J shed 8 bases, with 17 bases lying between them. Germline V gene lookup returns CDR1 SNHLY and CDR2 FYNNEI. The CDR3 reads CASSVRGTIGEKLFF. The CDR3 DNA is TGTGCCAGCAGTGTACGGGGCACTATTGGAGAAAAACTGTTTTTT.

This clone was picked up a small number of times. The V and J genes are TRBV6-5 and TRBJ1-5, with D perhaps TRBD1 (5 bases). V lost 7 bases, J lost 4 bases, and 11 bases lay in between. Germline-derived CDR1 and CDR2 are MNHEY and SVGAGI. The CDR3 contains 13 residues. As DNA, the CDR3 is TGTGCCAGCACCAACGGGGGTAATCAGCCCCAGCATTTT. Translated, it gives CASTNGGNQPQHF.

This clone appeared a single time. The junction does not match germline at one end; this may be a read error. The genes are TRBV7-7 and TRBJ2-2, with a weak D call TRBD1 (5 bases). The CDR3 contains 16 residues. CDR1 SSHAT and CDR2 FNYEAQ come from the germline V gene (reference sequence). CDR3 DNA: TGTGCTAGCAGCTTAGATGCAGGGATTAACACCGGGGAGCTGTTTTTT. Its protein is CASSLDAGINTGELFF.

V gene TRBV29-1 combines with J gene TRBJ2-1; D perhaps matches TRBD1 (6 bases). Trimming removed 5 bases at V and 0 bases at J, with 11 bases between. From germline, CDR1 is SQVTM and CDR2 ANQGSEA. The CDR3 is 14 amino acids. In DNA, the CDR3 is TGCAGCGTTTCTGGACAGAGCTCCTACAATGAGCAGTTCTTC. It is translated as CSVSGQSSYNEQFF.

The genes are TRBV5-1 and TRBJ2-5, with 9 positions matching TRBD1. V lost 7 bases and J lost 3; bases outside the gene matches: 10. CDR3 size: 15 residues. From germline, CDR1 is SGHRS and CDR2 YFSETQ. In DNA, the CDR3 is TGCGCCAGCGAGAGAACCGGGACAGGGAAAGAGACCCAGTACTTC. As protein: CASERTGTGKETQYF.

The rearrangement joins TRBV5-4 to TRBJ2-7, with a weak D call TRBD2 (7 bases). The CDR3 consists of 14 residues. The V end lost 0 bases, the J end lost 7 bases, and 14 bases lay between the germline ends. The germline CDR1 and CDR2 sequences are SGHNT and YYREEE (reference sequence). The CDR3 loop reads CASSLAAGAREQYF. The CDR3 bases are TGTGCCAGCAGCTTGGCGGCGGGGGCGAGAGAGCAGTACTTC.

The J gene is TRBJ2-7, the V gene TRBV7-8; D is undetermined. V dropped 4 bases and J dropped 3 bases, with 10 bases sitting between them. Germline V CDR1 and CDR2: SGHVS, FQNEAQ. The CDR3 length is 13 residues. The CDR3 is CASSSSSIYEQYF. CDR3 nucleotides: TGTGCCAGCAGCTCCAGCTCAATCTACGAGCAGTACTTC.

The gene calls are TRBV27 and TRBJ1-1; D is perhaps TRBD1 (5 bases). The CDR3 covers 15 residues. Trimming pared 6 bases from V and 6 bases from J, leaving 20 bases between. CDR1 is MNHEY and CDR2 is SMNVEV in the germline V gene (reference sequence). CDR3 coding DNA: TGTGCCAGCAGGAGACAGTCGTCGGGTAACGCTGAAGCTTTCTTT. Amino acid sequence: CASRRQSSGNAEAFF.

The chain combines TRBV28 with TRBJ2-1, with TRBD2 as a possible D gene (7 bases). Trimming cost V 7 bases and J 2 bases, with 9 bases left between them. The CDR3 length is 13 residues. Germline V CDR1 and CDR2: MDHEN, SYDVKM. Here the CDR3 DNA reads TGTGCCAGCACGGGGGGCGCCTACAATGAGCAGTTCTTC. Protein product: CASTGGAYNEQFF.

This sequence joins TRBV5-1 and TRBJ2-1; tentative D call: TRBD2 (5 bases). Trimming took off 6 bases at V and 6 bases at J, with 16 bases between the two ends. The length of the CDR3 is 14 residues. Germline V gene sequence: CDR1 SGHRS, CDR2 YFSETQ. The CDR3 region is CASTKRLNFNEQFF. The DNA of the CDR3 is TGCGCCAGCACGAAGCGGCTTAACTTCAATGAGCAGTTCTTC.

The chain links TRBV19 to TRBJ2-3; 7 bases are a match to TRBD2. Germline-derived CDR1 and CDR2 are LNHDA and SQIVND (reference sequence). There are 15 residues in the CDR3. V lost 3 bases and J lost 2; bases outside the gene matches: 5. In nucleotides, the CDR3 is TGTGCCAGTAGTATTGCGGGAGTCTTCACAGATACGCAGTATTTT. Protein sequence: CASSIAGVFTDTQYF. Together with reference TRBV19 and TRBJ2-3, the CDR3 gives the full variable domain: DGGITQSPKYLFRKEGQNVTLSCEQNLNHDAMYWYRQDPGQGLRLIYYSQIVNDFQKGDIAEGYSVSREKKESFPLTVTSAQKNPTAFYLCASSIAGVFTDTQYFGPGTRLTVL.

Only a few counts were recorded for this clone. The chain uses TRBV11-2 and TRBJ1-1, with a tentative D call TRBD1 (5 bases). V lost 7 bases and J 1 base, leaving 10 bases between the germline ends. The CDR3 is 13 amino acids. Looked up from germline, CDR1 is SGHAT and CDR2 is FQNNGV. CDR3 residues: CASMTDWNTEAFF. As DNA, the CDR3 is TGTGCCAGCATGACAGACTGGAACACTGAAGCTTTCTTT.

As for this clone: The junction shows a germline mismatch at one end, possibly a read error. The rearrangement uses TRBV6-5 and TRBJ1-2; D gene ambiguous. CDR1 and CDR2 (germline): MNHEY, SVGAGI. The CDR3 totals 12 residues. The CDR3 DNA sequence: TGTGCAAGCAAGTCCGGTACTTATGGCTACACCTTC. It translates to CASKSGTYGYTF.

This chain links TRBV9 with TRBJ2-1, with 10 bases matching TRBD2. CDR1 SGDLS and CDR2 YYNGEE come from the germline V gene. The junction had 10 bases not matched to a gene; V was cut back by 4 bases and J by 3 bases. The CDR3 spans 17 residues. The CDR3 spells CASSSRRTSGLYNEQFF. CDR3 DNA sequence: TGTGCCAGCAGCTCTCGACGGACTAGCGGACTCTACAATGAGCAGTTCTTC.

The genes are TRBV4-1 and TRBJ2-3; D may be TRBD2 (6 bases). The germline V and J ends were trimmed by 2 bases and 2 bases, with 32 bases remaining between them. The CDR3 spans 22 residues. Germline values: CDR1 MGHRA, CDR2 YSYEKL. The CDR3 bases are TGCGCCAGCAGCCAACGAATAAAGGGGCCTAGCGAGCTCCTAGATGACACAGATACGCAGTATTTT. The encoded protein is CASSQRIKGPSELLDDTDTQYF.

This clone was picked up a small number of times. The chain is built from TRBV6-5 and TRBJ1-1, with a tentative D call TRBD1 (6 bases). V lost 6 bases and J lost 4, with 12 bases in between. This CDR3 is built from 13 residues. Germline V gene sequence: CDR1 MNHEY, CDR2 SVGAGI. The CDR3 loop is CASSAGGLTEAFF. The DNA for the CDR3 is TGTGCCAGCAGCGCGGGGGGGCTCACTGAAGCTTTCTTT.

V and J are TRBV15 and TRBJ2-4, with a tentative D call TRBD1 (6 bases). CDR1 and CDR2 from the germline V gene are LNHNV and YYDKDF (reference sequence). V lost 1 base to trimming and J lost 3 bases, with 10 bases between them. There are 15 residues in the CDR3. The CDR3 DNA is TGTGCCACCAGCAGAGGTACAGGGAACAAAAACATTCAGTACTTC. It encodes CATSRGTGNKNIQYF.